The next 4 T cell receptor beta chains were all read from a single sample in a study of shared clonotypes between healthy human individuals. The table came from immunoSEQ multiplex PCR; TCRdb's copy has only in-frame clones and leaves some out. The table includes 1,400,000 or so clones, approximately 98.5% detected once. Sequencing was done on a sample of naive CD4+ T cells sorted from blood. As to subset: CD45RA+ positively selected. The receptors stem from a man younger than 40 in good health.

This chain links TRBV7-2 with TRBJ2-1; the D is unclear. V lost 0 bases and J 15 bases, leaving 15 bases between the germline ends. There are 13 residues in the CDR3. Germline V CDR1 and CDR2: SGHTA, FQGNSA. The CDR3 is CASSLASIGVAFF. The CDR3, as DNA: TGTGCCAGCAGCTTAGCGTCGATAGGAGTAGCGTTCTTC.

The CDR3 here is CSAGTGAGYTF. The CDR3 coding sequence is TGCAGTGCAGGCACCGGAGCGGGCTACACCTTC. V is TRBV20-1 and J is TRBJ1-2; unclear D gene. CDR1 is DFQATT and CDR2 is SNEGSKA in the germline V gene (reference sequence). V was cut by 6 bases and J by 8 bases, with 13 bases left in between. CDR3 length: 11 amino acids.

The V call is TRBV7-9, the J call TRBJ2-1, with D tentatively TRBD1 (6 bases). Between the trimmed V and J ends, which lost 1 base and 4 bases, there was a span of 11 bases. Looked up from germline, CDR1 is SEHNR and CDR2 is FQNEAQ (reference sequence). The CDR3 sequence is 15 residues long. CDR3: CASSLDNRAYNEQFF. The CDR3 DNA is TGTGCCAGCAGCTTAGATAACAGGGCGTACAATGAGCAGTTCTTC.

CDR3 region: CASSLTPRETQYF. In nucleotides, the CDR3 is TGTGCCAGCAGCTTAACACCCAGGGAGACCCAGTACTTC. This rearrangement joins TRBV11-2 to TRBJ2-5; no definite D call. Germline-derived CDR1 and CDR2 are SGHAT and FQNNGV. CDR3 length: 13 residues. V lost 2 bases and J 5 bases, leaving 9 bases between the germline ends.